Listed below are T cell receptor beta chains from one sample, sequenced in a study of T cell repertoires in cytomegalovirus infection. TCRdb redid the calling of the reads with MiXCR, one entry per CDR3 protein. The profile covers 600,000 to 800,000 distinct CDR3 sequences, with 20% to 25% appearing a single time and 8% taken by the ten largest. Material for sequencing was CD8+ T cells from PBMCs. These receptors all stem from a human donor in good health (CMV status not recorded). Some clones in this sample may be carry-over from other donors' samples. Both conserved end residues are part of each CDR3. A D gene is named only where the DNA matches it firmly. Rows may omit the clone size; those that give it use once, few, many or a size class.

V	J	D	size	CDR3	DNA
TRBV12-3/TRBV12-4	TRBJ2-2	-	once	CASQWTLGAGELFF	TGTGCCAGCCAATGGACTCTGGGTGCCGGGGAGCTGTTTTTT
TRBV14	TRBJ2-5	-	-	CASSQDLVQETQYF	TGTGCCAGCAGCCAAGATCTGGTTCAAGAGACCCAGTACTTC
TRBV19	TRBJ2-7	-	-	CASSTDSLTYEQYF	TGTGCCAGTAGTACGGACAGTTTAACCTACGAGCAGTACTTC
TRBV11-3	TRBJ2-1	TRBD2	many	CASSPRTSGAPGISNEQFF	TGTGCCAGCAGCCCCAGGACTAGCGGGGCGCCCGGTATAAGCAATGAGCAGTTCTTC
TRBV2	TRBJ2-4	-	-	CASMDGVAKNIQYF	TGTGCCAGCATGGACGGAGTAGCCAAAAACATTCAGTACTTC
TRBV25-1	TRBJ2-2	TRBD2	-	CASSEWEGRSGELFF	TGTGCCAGCAGTGAATGGGAGGGGAGGTCCGGGGAGCTGTTTTTT
TRBV28	TRBJ2-5	TRBD1	-	CAGMGQGETQYF	TGTGCCGGCATGGGACAGGGAGAGACCCAGTACTTC
TRBV5-1	TRBJ2-7	-	many	CASSSEDEQYF	TGCGCCAGCAGCTCGGAGGACGAGCAGTACTTC
TRBV6-2/TRBV6-3	TRBJ2-1	-	many	CASSYTPNEQFF	TGTGCCAGCAGTTACACCCCCAATGAGCAGTTCTTC
TRBV20-1	TRBJ2-3	TRBD2	few	CSARDTLAGRTDTQYF	TGCAGTGCTAGAGATACCCTAGCGGGACGCACAGATACGCAGTATTTT
TRBV6-6	TRBJ1-2	-	-	CTSTVQGGNYGYTF	TGTACCAGCACTGTACAGGGAGGTAACTATGGCTACACCTTC
TRBV12-3/TRBV12-4	TRBJ2-2	-	-	CVSSPDFTGELFF	TGTGTCAGCAGTCCGGACTTCACCGGGGAGCTGTTTTTT
TRBV4-1	TRBJ1-1	TRBD1	many	CASSQDVGQDANTEAFF	TGCGCCAGCAGCCAAGATGTAGGACAGGACGCGAACACTGAAGCTTTCTTT
TRBV6-1	TRBJ1-1	-	-	CASSPPAGLEAFF	TGTGCCAGCAGTCCTCCGGCGGGCCTTGAAGCTTTCTTT
TRBV7-2	TRBJ2-5	-	many	CASSLVMETQYF	TGTGCCAGCAGCTTAGTTATGGAGACCCAGTACTTC
TRBV20-1	TRBJ2-3	-	few	CSARDFRGASTDTQYF	TGCAGTGCTAGAGATTTCCGGGGGGCTAGCACAGATACGCAGTATTTT